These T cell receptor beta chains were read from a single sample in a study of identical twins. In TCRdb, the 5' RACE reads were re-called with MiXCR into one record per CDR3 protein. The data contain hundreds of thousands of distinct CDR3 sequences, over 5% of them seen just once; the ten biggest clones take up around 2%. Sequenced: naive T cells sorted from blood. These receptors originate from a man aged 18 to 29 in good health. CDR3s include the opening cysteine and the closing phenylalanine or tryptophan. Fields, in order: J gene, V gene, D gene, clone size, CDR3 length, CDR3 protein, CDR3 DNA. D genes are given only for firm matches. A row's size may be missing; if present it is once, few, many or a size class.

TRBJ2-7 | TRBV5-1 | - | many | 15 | CASSLAAGNIYEQYF | TGCGCCAGCAGCTTGGCAGCAGGGAACATCTACGAGCAGTACTTC
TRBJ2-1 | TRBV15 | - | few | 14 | CATSLGPIDGEQFF | TGTGCCACCAGCCTCGGGCCGATAGACGGTGAGCAGTTCTTC
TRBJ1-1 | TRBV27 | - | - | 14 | CASSPWLGGTEAFF | TGTGCCAGCAGTCCCTGGTTGGGGGGCACTGAAGCTTTCTTT
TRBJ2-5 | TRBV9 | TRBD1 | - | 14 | CASSVTGLQETQYF | TGTGCCAGCAGCGTGACAGGGCTTCAAGAGACCCAGTACTTC
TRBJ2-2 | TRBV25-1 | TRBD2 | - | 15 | CASRGTAGGTGELFF | TGTGCCAGCAGAGGGACAGCGGGGGGCACCGGGGAGCTGTTTTTT
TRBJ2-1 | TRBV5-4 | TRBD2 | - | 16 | CASSLEAGVSYNEQFF | TGTGCCAGCAGCTTGGAGGCGGGAGTCTCCTACAATGAGCAGTTCTTC
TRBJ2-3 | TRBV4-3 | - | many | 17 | CASSQGLRAGYTDTQYF | TGCGCCAGCAGCCAAGGGCTCCGAGCGGGTTACACAGATACGCAGTATTTT
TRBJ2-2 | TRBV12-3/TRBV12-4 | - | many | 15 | CASSDRQGGDGELFF | TGTGCCAGCAGTGACCGACAGGGAGGTGACGGGGAGCTGTTTTTT
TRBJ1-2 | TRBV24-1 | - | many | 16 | CATRSRRDKGYQGYTF | TGTGCCACCAGGTCCCGACGGGACAAGGGATATCAAGGCTACACCTTC
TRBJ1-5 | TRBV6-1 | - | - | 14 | CASRKTGSNQPQHF | TGTGCCAGCAGGAAAACAGGAAGCAATCAGCCCCAGCATTTT
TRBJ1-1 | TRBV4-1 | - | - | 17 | CASSQVIRTAQNTEAFF | TGCGCCAGCAGCCAAGTCATAAGAACAGCCCAGAACACTGAAGCTTTCTTT
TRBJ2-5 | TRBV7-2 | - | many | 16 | CASSLEARDGWETQYF | TGTGCCAGCAGCTTAGAGGCCAGGGACGGGTGGGAGACCCAGTACTTC
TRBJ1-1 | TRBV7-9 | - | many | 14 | CASSLKYKNTEAFF | TGTGCCAGCAGCTTAAAGTACAAGAACACTGAAGCTTTCTTT